The next 21 T cell receptor beta chains were all read from a single sample in a study of circulating and synovial CD4+ cells in juvenile arthritis (dated by TCRdb to the mid-2010s). Library preparation employed the immunoSEQ multiplex PCR assay. TCRdb carries this immuneACCESS record with in-frame sequences only. Its versions omit some clonotypes, under half of them owing to an unresolved V gene in the studies checked, with the rest unexplained. In all, the sample holds just over 35,000 clones, and about 94% of those were seen once. 0.7% of the sample belongs to the ten largest clones. What was sequenced was CD4+ T cells from blood. The source of these receptors is a human donor with juvenile idiopathic arthritis.

Points on this clone: This CDR3 is also generated by other DNA sequences in the sample. The V gene is TRBV5-1, the J gene TRBJ1-6; 7 positions agree with TRBD1. This CDR3 has 17 amino acids. Germline V CDR1 and CDR2: SGHRS, YFSETQ. J was trimmed by 2 bases and V by 5 bases; bases with no gene match: 10. The CDR3 here is CASRELPGTAYNSPLHF. The CDR3 DNA is TGCGCCAGCAGGGAATTACCCGGGACAGCCTATAATTCACCCCTCCACTTT.

The sample holds one count of this clone. The rearrangement links TRBV4-1 to TRBJ2-3; D is unclear. This CDR3 contains 12 residues. With 0 bases removed from V and 7 bases from J, the gap between germline ends came to 5 bases. Germline CDR1 reads MGHRA; CDR2 reads YSYEKL. CDR3 sequence reads: CASSQDLYTQYF. In nucleotides, the CDR3 is TGCGCCAGCAGCCAAGATCTATATACGCAGTATTTT.

The chain couples TRBV19 to TRBJ1-2; 9 nucleotides align to TRBD1. Germline CDR1 and CDR2: LNHDA and SQIVND (reference sequence). J lost 6 bases, V lost 5 bases, and 4 bases had no gene match. This CDR3 spans 13 amino acids. CDR3 loop: CASSGQGMDGYTF. CDR3 in DNA: TGTGCCAGTAGTGGACAGGGGATGGATGGCTACACCTTC.

The chain joins TRBV7-9 to TRBJ1-3, with 7 bases that match TRBD1. V was pared by 6 bases and J by 2 bases, with 4 bases of the junction left unmatched. This CDR3 is 14 amino acids long. Germline-derived CDR1 and CDR2 are SEHNR and FQNEAQ (reference sequence). The CDR3 DNA reads TGTGCCAGCAGGCCTCAGGGGGCTGGAAACACCATATATTTT. This gives the protein CASRPQGAGNTIYF.

This chain joins TRBV5-5 and TRBJ1-4; D gene uncertain. Germline V gives CDR1 SGHKS, CDR2 YYEKEE (reference sequence). V was shortened by 4 bases and J by 9 bases, with 7 bases between the two germline ends. The CDR3 spans 11 residues. The CDR3 here is CASSGGKKLFF. The CDR3 coding sequence is TGTGCCAGCAGCGGAGGTAAAAAACTGTTTTTT.

J is TRBJ1-6 and V is TRBV27; 9 positions agree with TRBD1. The V gene's germline CDR1 is MNHEY and CDR2 SMNVEV (reference sequence). The V and J ends lost 1 base and 10 bases, in that order; junction bases with no gene match: 11. The CDR3 is 17 amino acids. The CDR3 bases are TGTGCCAGCAGTTTATGGGGGACAGGGCGATTCACATCACCCCTCCACTTT. It is translated as CASSLWGTGRFTSPLHF.

The gene calls are TRBV4-1 and TRBJ1-2, with a possible D match to TRBD1 (6 bases). Deletions cut 0 bases from V and 1 base from J, with 15 bases between. Germline-derived CDR1 and CDR2 are MGHRA and YSYEKL. The CDR3 is 17 amino acids. The CDR3 DNA is TGCGCCAGCAGCCAAGAACTAACAGGGCCAGGTAACTATGGCTACACCTTC. It codes for CASSQELTGPGNYGYTF.

This clone is a singleton in its sample. The chain is built from TRBV6-6 and TRBJ2-7; possible D gene TRBD1, 7 bases. The CDR3 runs 15 residues. Trimming shortened V by 7 bases and J by 3 bases, and 19 bases separated the two germline ends. Germline CDR1 is MNHNY and CDR2 is SVGAGI (reference sequence). CDR3 sequence reads: CASNGRGTRLYEQYF. The CDR3 DNA is TGTGCCAGCAACGGCAGGGGGACTCGGCTCTACGAGCAGTACTTC.

The chain joins TRBV7-2 to TRBJ2-1, with TRBD2 as a possible D gene (5 bases). Germline loops: CDR1 SGHTA, CDR2 FQGNSA. The V end lost 1 base, the J end lost 0 bases, and 10 bases lay between the germline ends. The CDR3 consists of 16 residues. The CDR3 DNA is TGTGCCAGCAGCTTAGGAGCGGATTTCTCCTACAATGAGCAGTTCTTC. As protein: CASSLGADFSYNEQFF.

The J gene is TRBJ2-2, the V gene TRBV25-1, with D tentatively TRBD1 (6 bases). The V gene's germline CDR1 is MGHDK and CDR2 SYGVNS. Deletions cut 7 bases from V and 6 bases from J, with 9 bases between. The CDR3 consists of 12 residues. CDR3 loop: CASNRVAGELFF. CDR3 DNA: TGTGCCAGCAACAGGGTCGCCGGGGAGCTGTTTTTT.

This clone has only a few counts. Written as DNA, the CDR3 is TGTGCCAGTAGTCCGGGACAGGGGGCTTCTGGAAACACCATATATTTT. Its translation is CASSPGQGASGNTIYF. The chain joins TRBV19 to TRBJ1-3; 12 bases match TRBD1. V lost 5 bases, J lost 1 base, and 3 bases stayed unmatched. The CDR3 has 16 residues. Germline V CDR1 and CDR2: LNHDA, SQIVND (reference sequence). The entire variable domain, with the rest obtained from reference TRBV19 and TRBJ1-3, is as follows: DGGITQSPKYLFRKEGQNVTLSCEQNLNHDAMYWYRQDPGQGLRLIYYSQIVNDFQKGDIAEGYSVSREKKESFPLTVTSAQKNPTAFYLCASSPGQGASGNTIYFGEGSWLTVV.

This clone was seen only once. The J gene is TRBJ2-7, the V gene TRBV5-1; TRBD1 matches at 9 bases. Germline trimming cut 0 bases from V and 3 bases from J; bases unmatched to any gene: 4. There are 15 residues in the CDR3. Germline V gives CDR1 SGHRS, CDR2 YFSETQ. In DNA, the CDR3 is TGCGCCAGCAGCTTGGCCGGACAGGGGCACTACGAGCAGTACTTC. Protein product: CASSLAGQGHYEQYF.

This clone was seen once. J is TRBJ1-6 and V is TRBV5-1; TRBD1 is a possible D gene (5 bases). The CDR3 is 17 residues long. Germline loops: CDR1 SGHRS, CDR2 YFSETQ. V lost 0 bases, J lost 5 bases, and 15 bases lay in between. CDR3 residues: CASSLEKGGAHNSPLHF. CDR3 bases: TGCGCCAGCAGCTTGGAGAAGGGCGGGGCCCATAATTCACCCCTCCACTTT.

The V call is TRBV27, the J call TRBJ1-2; TRBD1 is a possible D gene (6 bases). The CDR3 is 15 amino acids. Germline CDR1 reads MNHEY; CDR2 reads SMNVEV (reference sequence). Trimming left V 6 bases short and J 8 bases short, with 22 bases between. The CDR3 DNA reads TGTGCCAGCAGACCAAGAGGGCTGGGGGCTCGAGGCTACACCTTC. Amino acids: CASRPRGLGARGYTF.

About this clone itself: This sample includes further DNA sequences coding for the same CDR3. As DNA, the CDR3 is TGTGCCAGCAGCGAGGGGACAGGGGCCTACTCGCCCTCCTATAATTCACCCCTCCACTTT. This gives the protein CASSEGTGAYSPSYNSPLHF. The genes are TRBV9 and TRBJ1-6; TRBD1 matches at 10 bases. The germline V gene encodes CDR1 SGDLS and CDR2 YYNGEE. The CDR3 is 20 residues long. V was pared by 3 bases and J by 0 bases, with 12 bases of the junction left unmatched. The full variable domain, in which reference TRBV9 and TRBJ1-6 provide the parts outside the CDR3, is DSGVTQTPKHLITATGQRVTLRCSPRSGDLSVYWYQQSLDQGLQFLIQYYNGEERAKGNILERFSAQQFPDLHSELNLSSLELGDSALYFCASSEGTGAYSPSYNSPLHFGNGTRLTVT.

The chain combines TRBV6-5 with TRBJ2-5; 7 bases line up with TRBD1. The DNA end lines up better with TRBJ2-7; the J call may be wrong. The germline V gene encodes CDR1 MNHEY and CDR2 SVGAGI. The CDR3 runs to 14 residues. The CDR3 coding sequence is TGTGCCAGCAGTTACACGGGACAGACGTACGAGCAGTACTTC. Amino acid sequence: CASSYTGQTYEQYF.

This clone turned up a few times. The CDR3 sequence: CASRPGGGYEQYF. CDR3 in DNA: TGTGCCAGCAGACCAGGGGGCGGTTACGAGCAGTACTTC. This chain joins TRBV7-8 and TRBJ2-7; TRBD1 aligns across 8 bases. V shed 6 bases and J 4 bases; nucleotides not matched to a gene: 5. The germline CDR1 and CDR2 sequences are SGHVS and FQNEAQ. The CDR3 extends over 13 amino acids.

The rearrangement links TRBV5-4 to TRBJ2-7; tentative D call: TRBD2 (5 bases). V was pared by 7 bases and J by 1 base, with 15 bases between. This CDR3 is built from 14 residues. Germline lookup yields CDR1 SGHNT and CDR2 YYREEE (reference sequence). The CDR3 reads CASQPGPGSYEQYF. CDR3 sequence (DNA): TGTGCCAGCCAACCCGGGCCGGGGTCCTACGAGCAGTACTTC.

The CDR3 spells CASSSAGGSGNTIYF. In DNA, the CDR3 is TGTGCCAGCAGTTCGGCAGGGGGTTCTGGAAACACCATATATTTT. The chain employs TRBV6-5 and TRBJ1-3; 7 bases agree with TRBD1. Germline CDR1 MNHEY, CDR2 SVGAGI. The V segment lost 4 bases and the J segment 1 base; nucleotides outside the gene matches: 4. The CDR3 totals 15 residues.

This chain connects TRBV7-8 to TRBJ1-1; maybe TRBD1 (5 bases). Germline CDR1 and CDR2: SGHVS and FQNEAQ. The CDR3 has 14 amino acids. Trimming shortened V by 7 bases and J by 1 base, and 13 bases separated the two germline ends. The CDR3 is CASNRETGNTEAFF. CDR3 nucleotide sequence: TGTGCCAGCAACAGAGAAACAGGGAACACTGAAGCTTTCTTT.

This clone was seen a single time. This chain uses TRBV29-1 with TRBJ1-4; weak D call: TRBD1 (5 bases). The CDR3 runs to 12 residues. V lost 6 bases and J lost 8, with 13 bases in between. The germline CDR1 and CDR2 sequences are SQVTM and ANQGSEA. CDR3 nucleotides: TGCAGCGTCGGGGGGGGAAAAGAAAAACTGTTTTTT. Its protein product is CSVGGGKEKLFF.